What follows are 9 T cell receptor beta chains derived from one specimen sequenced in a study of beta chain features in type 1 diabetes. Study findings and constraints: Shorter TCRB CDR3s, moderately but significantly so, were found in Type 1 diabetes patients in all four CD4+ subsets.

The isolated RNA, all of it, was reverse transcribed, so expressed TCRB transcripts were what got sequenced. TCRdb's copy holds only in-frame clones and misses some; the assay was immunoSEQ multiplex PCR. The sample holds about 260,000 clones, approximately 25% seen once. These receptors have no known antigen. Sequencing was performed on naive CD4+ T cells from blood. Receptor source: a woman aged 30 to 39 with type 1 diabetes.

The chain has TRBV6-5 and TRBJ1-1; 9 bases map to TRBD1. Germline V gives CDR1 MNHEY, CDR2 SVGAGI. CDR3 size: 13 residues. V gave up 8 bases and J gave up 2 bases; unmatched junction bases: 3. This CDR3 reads CASGTGGNTEAFF. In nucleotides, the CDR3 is TGTGCCAGCGGCACAGGGGGCAACACTGAAGCTTTCTTT.

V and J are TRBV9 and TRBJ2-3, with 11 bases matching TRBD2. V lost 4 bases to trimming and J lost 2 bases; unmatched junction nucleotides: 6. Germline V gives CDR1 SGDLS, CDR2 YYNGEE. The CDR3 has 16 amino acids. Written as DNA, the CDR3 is TGTGCCAGCAGCACGGGACTAGCGGCCTCCACAGATACGCAGTATTTT. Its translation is CASSTGLAASTDTQYF. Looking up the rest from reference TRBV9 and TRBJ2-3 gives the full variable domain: DSGVTQTPKHLITATGQRVTLRCSPRSGDLSVYWYQQSLDQGLQFLIQYYNGEERAKGNILERFSAQQFPDLHSELNLSSLELGDSALYFCASSTGLAASTDTQYFGPGTRLTVL.

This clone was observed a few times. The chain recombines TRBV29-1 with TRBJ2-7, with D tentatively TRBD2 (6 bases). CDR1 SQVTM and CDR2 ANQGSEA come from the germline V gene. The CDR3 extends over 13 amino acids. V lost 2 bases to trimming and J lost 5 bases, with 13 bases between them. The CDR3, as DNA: TGCAGCGTTGAAATAGGAGGGATCGACGAGCAGTACTTC. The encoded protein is CSVEIGGIDEQYF.

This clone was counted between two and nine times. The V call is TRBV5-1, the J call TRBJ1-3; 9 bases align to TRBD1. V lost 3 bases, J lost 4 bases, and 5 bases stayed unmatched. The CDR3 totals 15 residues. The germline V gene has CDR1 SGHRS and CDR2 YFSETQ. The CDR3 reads CASSSGTGLGNTIYF. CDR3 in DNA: TGCGCCAGCAGCTCAGGGACAGGGCTGGGAAACACCATATATTTT.

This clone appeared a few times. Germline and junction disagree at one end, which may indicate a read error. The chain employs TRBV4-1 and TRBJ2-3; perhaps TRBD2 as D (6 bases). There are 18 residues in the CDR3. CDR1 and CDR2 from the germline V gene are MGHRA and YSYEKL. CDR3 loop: CASSQDPPPSAGPDTQYF. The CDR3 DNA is TGCGCCAGCAGCCAAGATCCCCCCCCCTCGGCGGGACCAGACACGCAGTATTTT.

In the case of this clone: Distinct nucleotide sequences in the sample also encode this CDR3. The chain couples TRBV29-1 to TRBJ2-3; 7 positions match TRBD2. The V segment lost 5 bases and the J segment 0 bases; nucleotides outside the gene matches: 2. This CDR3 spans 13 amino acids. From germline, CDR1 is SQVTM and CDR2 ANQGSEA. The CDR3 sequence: CSVIAGSTDTQYF. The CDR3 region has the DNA TGCAGCGTTATAGCGGGCAGCACAGATACGCAGTATTTT.

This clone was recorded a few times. The CDR3 here is CASSPGTSGLGEQYF. In nucleotides, the CDR3 is TGCGCCAGCAGCCCCGGGACTAGCGGGTTGGGCGAGCAGTACTTC. The chain joins TRBV4-1 to TRBJ2-7; 12 bases fit TRBD2. CDR3 size: 15 residues. Trimming cost V 4 bases and J 6 bases; bases outside gene matches: 7. Germline V gives CDR1 MGHRA, CDR2 YSYEKL.

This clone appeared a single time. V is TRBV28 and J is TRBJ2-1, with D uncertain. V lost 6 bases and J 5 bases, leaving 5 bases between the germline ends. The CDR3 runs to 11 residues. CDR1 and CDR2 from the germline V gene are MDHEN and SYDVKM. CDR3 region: CASRLHNEQFF. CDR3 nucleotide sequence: TGTGCCAGCAGACTTCACAATGAGCAGTTCTTC.

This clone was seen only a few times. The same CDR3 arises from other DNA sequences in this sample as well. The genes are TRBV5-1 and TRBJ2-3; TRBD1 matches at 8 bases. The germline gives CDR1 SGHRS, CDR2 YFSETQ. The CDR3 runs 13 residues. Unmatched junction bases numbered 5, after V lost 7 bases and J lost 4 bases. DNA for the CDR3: TGCGCCAGCTCAGGACAGGGCTCAGATACGCAGTATTTT. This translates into CASSGQGSDTQYF.